Listed below are T cell receptor beta chains from one sample, sequenced in a study of cytomegalovirus exposure and HLA in healthy donors. Sequencing was performed with immunoSEQ multiplex PCR; in TCRdb, only in-frame clones are kept and a portion is missing. In the table there are fewer than 120,000 clones, about 73% of which are singletons. Source material: PBMCs. These receptors were taken from a woman aged 25 to 39 in good health and CMV-seronegative. The CDR3 runs from the conserved cysteine through the conserved F or W. A D gene is named only where the DNA matches it firmly. A row's size may be missing; if present it is once, few, many or a size class.

V gene: TRBV13; D gene: TRBD1; clone size: NA; J gene: TRBJ2-7; CDR3 protein: CASSSLGPGGHEQYF; CDR3 DNA: TGTGCCAGCAGCTCCTTGGGGCCAGGGGGCCACGAGCAGTACTTC
V gene: TRBV5-1; D gene: TRBD1; clone size: NA; J gene: TRBJ2-1; CDR3 protein: CASSLDGDRAYNEQFF; CDR3 DNA: TGCGCCAGCAGCTTGGATGGGGACAGGGCCTACAATGAGCAGTTCTTC
V gene: TRBV9; D gene: NA; clone size: NA; J gene: TRBJ1-2; CDR3 protein: CASSVGLQGHGYTF; CDR3 DNA: TGTGCCAGCAGCGTAGGCCTCCAGGGACACGGCTACACCTTC
V gene: TRBV28; D gene: TRBD2; clone size: NA; J gene: TRBJ2-5; CDR3 protein: CASSLTSGKETQYF; CDR3 DNA: TGTGCCAGCAGTCTAACTAGCGGGAAAGAGACCCAGTACTTC
V gene: TRBV30; D gene: NA; clone size: NA; J gene: TRBJ2-3; CDR3 protein: CAWSPIGGRTDTQYF; CDR3 DNA: TGTGCCTGGAGCCCCATTGGGGGGAGAACAGATACGCAGTATTTT
V gene: TRBV4-3; D gene: NA; clone size: NA; J gene: TRBJ2-2; CDR3 protein: CASSLGPGTPSPGELFF; CDR3 DNA: TGCGCCAGCAGCCTTGGCCCCGGGACACCCTCCCCCGGGGAGCTGTTTTTT
V gene: TRBV28; D gene: TRBD2; clone size: NA; J gene: TRBJ2-1; CDR3 protein: CATFSGSRNNEQFF; CDR3 DNA: TGTGCCACCTTTAGCGGGAGTCGGAACAATGAGCAGTTCTTC
V gene: TRBV25-1; D gene: TRBD1; clone size: few; J gene: TRBJ2-2; CDR3 protein: CASGRQGALSGELFF; CDR3 DNA: TGTGCCAGCGGCCGACAGGGCGCTCTTTCTGGGGAGCTGTTTTTT
V gene: TRBV4-1; D gene: NA; clone size: few; J gene: TRBJ1-4; CDR3 protein: CASSQPNSATNEKLFF; CDR3 DNA: TGCGCCAGCAGCCAACCTAACAGTGCAACTAATGAAAAACTGTTTTTT
V gene: TRBV18; D gene: TRBD2; clone size: few; J gene: TRBJ2-7; CDR3 protein: CASSPRGREGLNEQYF; CDR3 DNA: TGTGCCAGCTCACCACGGGGGCGGGAGGGCCTCAACGAGCAGTACTTC
V gene: TRBV6-6; D gene: NA; clone size: NA; J gene: TRBJ1-6; CDR3 protein: CASLAAYNSPLHF; CDR3 DNA: TGTGCCAGCCTGGCAGCCTATAATTCACCCCTCCACTTT
V gene: TRBV28; D gene: TRBD2; clone size: once; J gene: TRBJ2-7; CDR3 protein: CASSLAGGSYEQYF; CDR3 DNA: TGTGCCAGCAGTTTAGCGGGAGGATCCTACGAGCAGTACTTC
V gene: TRBV10-2; D gene: NA; clone size: NA; J gene: TRBJ2-3; CDR3 protein: CASSELGRGTDTQYF; CDR3 DNA: TGCGCCAGCAGTGAGCTAGGGAGGGGGACAGATACGCAGTATTTT
V gene: TRBV6-5; D gene: TRBD2; clone size: NA; J gene: TRBJ2-7; CDR3 protein: CASSYGREFAYEQYF; CDR3 DNA: TGTGCCAGCAGTTACGGGCGGGAGTTCGCCTACGAGCAGTACTTC
V gene: TRBV9; D gene: TRBD2; clone size: NA; J gene: TRBJ2-4; CDR3 protein: CASSLYPGTSGGIENIQYF; CDR3 DNA: TGTGCCAGCAGCCTATATCCCGGGACTAGCGGGGGGATCGAAAACATTCAGTACTTC
V gene: TRBV4-1; D gene: NA; clone size: NA; J gene: TRBJ1-1; CDR3 protein: CASSQGPKVNTEAFF; CDR3 DNA: TGCGCCAGCAGCCAAGGGCCCAAAGTGAACACTGAAGCTTTCTTT
V gene: TRBV5-6; D gene: TRBD2; clone size: NA; J gene: TRBJ2-5; CDR3 protein: CASTTSGPQETQYF; CDR3 DNA: TGTGCCAGCACGACTAGCGGGCCGCAAGAGACCCAGTACTTC
V gene: TRBV4-3; D gene: TRBD2; clone size: NA; J gene: TRBJ2-1; CDR3 protein: CASSQEGRTSGSLAYNEQFF; CDR3 DNA: TGCGCCAGCAGCCAAGAGGGAAGGACTAGCGGGAGTTTGGCCTACAATGAGCAGTTCTTC
V gene: TRBV30; D gene: TRBD2; clone size: NA; J gene: TRBJ2-7; CDR3 protein: CAWSRASGDYEQYF; CDR3 DNA: TGTGCCTGGAGTAGGGCTAGCGGGGACTACGAGCAGTACTTC
V gene: TRBV7-2; D gene: NA; clone size: NA; J gene: TRBJ2-2; CDR3 protein: CASSPPRSANTGELFF; CDR3 DNA: TGTGCCAGCAGCCCCCCGCGGTCCGCCAACACCGGGGAGCTGTTTTTT
V gene: TRBV4-3; D gene: TRBD1; clone size: NA; J gene: TRBJ1-4; CDR3 protein: CASSQVPRGKEKLFF; CDR3 DNA: TGCGCCAGCAGCCAAGTCCCCAGGGGGAAGGAAAAACTGTTTTTT
V gene: TRBV19; D gene: NA; clone size: NA; J gene: TRBJ1-1; CDR3 protein: CASSRGLGTEAFF; CDR3 DNA: TGTGCCTCCTCTCGGGGATTGGGCACTGAAGCTTTCTTT
V gene: TRBV29-1; D gene: TRBD1; clone size: NA; J gene: TRBJ2-2; CDR3 protein: CSVEGTANTGELFF; CDR3 DNA: TGCAGCGTTGAGGGGACAGCGAACACCGGGGAGCTGTTTTTT
V gene: TRBV28; D gene: NA; clone size: NA; J gene: TRBJ2-2; CDR3 protein: CASSLPGTSANTGELFF; CDR3 DNA: TGTGCCAGCAGTCTACCGGGGACATCCGCGAACACCGGGGAGCTGTTTTTT
V gene: TRBV5-6; D gene: TRBD1; clone size: once; J gene: TRBJ1-2; CDR3 protein: CASSPPGGESGYTF; CDR3 DNA: TGTGCCAGCAGCCCGCCAGGGGGCGAGTCTGGCTACACCTTC
V gene: TRBV13; D gene: NA; clone size: NA; J gene: TRBJ2-7; CDR3 protein: CASSLTESPYEQYF; CDR3 DNA: TGTGCCAGCAGCTTAACCGAGTCGCCCTACGAGCAGTACTTC
V gene: TRBV4-3; D gene: NA; clone size: few; J gene: TRBJ2-1; CDR3 protein: CASSQDNRHEQFF; CDR3 DNA: TGCGCCAGCAGCCAAGATAATCGTCATGAGCAGTTCTTC
V gene: TRBV4-1; D gene: TRBD1; clone size: NA; J gene: TRBJ2-7; CDR3 protein: CASSHPLPGQGAYEQYF; CDR3 DNA: TGCGCCAGCAGCCACCCGCTCCCGGGACAGGGGGCCTACGAGCAGTACTTC
V gene: TRBV27; D gene: NA; clone size: NA; J gene: TRBJ2-4; CDR3 protein: CASSLSPQNIQYF; CDR3 DNA: TGTGCCAGCAGTTTATCACCCCAGAACATTCAGTACTTC
V gene: TRBV28; D gene: TRBD1; clone size: NA; J gene: TRBJ2-7; CDR3 protein: CASSLALWQGVGQYF; CDR3 DNA: TGTGCCAGCAGTTTAGCGTTATGGCAGGGGGTTGGGCAGTACTTC
V gene: TRBV2; D gene: TRBD1; clone size: NA; J gene: TRBJ2-7; CDR3 protein: CATLGQGAGEQYF; CDR3 DNA: TGTGCCACTTTGGGACAGGGGGCAGGGGAGCAGTACTTC
V gene: TRBV28; D gene: NA; clone size: NA; J gene: TRBJ2-7; CDR3 protein: CASLEGVHYEQYF; CDR3 DNA: TGTGCCAGCCTGGAAGGGGTCCACTACGAGCAGTACTTC